A single sample gave rise to the 28 T cell receptor beta chains below, sequenced in a study of CD8 T cells in Susac syndrome. A quantity of about 0.5 to 1 ug RNA underwent reverse transcription using random hexamers. TCRdb re-called the immunoSEQ multiplex PCR reads with MiXCR, one entry per CDR3 protein. The data contain some 300,000 distinct CDR3 sequences, approximately 90% of them singletons. The sample consisted of CD8+ T cells from PBMCs. These receptors came from a human donor with multiple sclerosis.

The chain has TRBV5-6 and TRBJ2-1; perhaps TRBD2 as D (5 bases). Trimming removed 1 base from V and 9 bases from J, with 8 bases in between. Germline CDR1 and CDR2: SGHDT and YYEEEE. This CDR3 comprises 12 residues. CDR3 amino acids: CASSLSLAEQFF. The CDR3 DNA sequence: TGTGCCAGCAGCTTGTCTCTAGCTGAGCAGTTCTTC. Filled out from reference TRBV5-6 and TRBJ2-1, the complete variable domain reads DAGVTQSPTHLIKTRGQQVTLRCSPKSGHDTVSWYQQALGQGPQFIFQYYEEEERQRGNFPDRFSGHQFPNYSSELNVNALLLGDSALYLCASSLSLAEQFFGPGTRLTVL.

This clonotype has more than one count but fewer than ten. The chain employs TRBV7-2 and TRBJ2-7, with D perhaps matching TRBD1 (6 bases). The CDR3 loop spans 14 amino acids. CDR1 is SGHTA and CDR2 is FQGNSA in the germline V gene. Trimming cost V 5 bases and J 4 bases, with 15 bases left between them. The DNA for the CDR3 is TGTGCCAGCAGCCTTTCTTTGGGGGCTTACGAGCAGTACTTC. Amino acids: CASSLSLGAYEQYF.

The chain couples TRBV7-8 to TRBJ2-1; TRBD2 matches at 8 bases. With 3 bases clipped from V and 7 bases from J, the junction kept 11 bases outside the gene matches. Germline assignment: CDR1 SGHVS and CDR2 FQNEAQ. The CDR3 is made up of 16 amino acids. The DNA for the CDR3 is TGTGCCAGCAGCTTCGGGGGGGGCCTCGCTACAAATGAGCAGTTCTTC. Its protein is CASSFGGGLATNEQFF.

This chain links TRBV5-1 with TRBJ2-7; the match to TRBD2 covers 8 bases. Germline V gene sequence: CDR1 SGHRS, CDR2 YFSETQ. This CDR3 is built from 15 residues. Trimming at V came to 2 bases and at J to 3 bases, leaving 7 bases not matched to a gene. CDR3 in DNA: TGCGCCAGCAGCTTTACGCGGCGGGAGGTCTACGAGCAGTACTTC. Its protein product is CASSFTRREVYEQYF.

The chain recombines TRBV28 with TRBJ2-1, with 10 bases lining up with TRBD2. Losses at the gene ends were 8 bases for V and 4 bases for J; bases not matched to a gene: 5. Germline V lookup: CDR1 MDHEN, CDR2 SYDVKM. The CDR3 spans 14 residues. The CDR3 coding sequence is TGTGCCAGCCTCCTAGCGGGAGAGTACAATGAGCAGTTCTTC. Translation gives CASLLAGEYNEQFF. The full variable domain, with the rest looked up from reference TRBV28 and TRBJ2-1, is DVKVTQSSRYLVKRTGEKVFLECVQDMDHENMFWYRQDPGLGLRLIYFSYDVKMKEKGDIPEGYSVSREKKERFSLILESASTNQTSMYLCASLLAGEYNEQFFGPGTRLTVL.

The chain is built from TRBV4-3 and TRBJ1-5; no firm D call. V lost 2 bases and J lost 7, with 9 bases in between. This CDR3 spans 13 amino acids. Germline assignment: CDR1 LGHNA and CDR2 YSLEER. The CDR3 bases are TGCGCCAGCAGCCAATGGGTGGAGCAGCCCCAGCATTTT. It yields the protein CASSQWVEQPQHF.

The rearrangement uses TRBV29-1 and TRBJ1-2; maybe TRBD1 (6 bases). Looked up from germline, CDR1 is SQVTM and CDR2 is ANQGSEA. The CDR3 runs 13 residues. V was pared by 4 bases and J by 8 bases, with 17 bases between. For the CDR3, the DNA is TGCAGCGTTGGCCCGACAGGCATTAAGGGCTACACCTTC. Translated, it gives CSVGPTGIKGYTF.

In DNA, the CDR3 is TGTGCCTGGAGCGCGGGACGACAGGGATTTTACGAGCAGTACTTC. It specifies CAWSAGRQGFYEQYF. This chain joins TRBV30 and TRBJ2-7; a weak D match, TRBD1 (7 bases). This CDR3 has 15 residues. Germline V CDR1 and CDR2: GTSNPN, SVGIG (reference sequence). V gave up 3 bases and J gave up 4 bases, with 19 bases separating them.

The chain is built from TRBV28 and TRBJ2-7, with D possibly TRBD1 on 5 matching bases. The CDR3 is made up of 14 amino acids. The V and J ends lost 4 bases and 3 bases respectively, with 13 bases between them. In germline, CDR1 is MDHEN, CDR2 SYDVKM. The CDR3 reads CASSSLTASYEQYF. CDR3 bases: TGTGCCAGCAGTTCTTTGACAGCCAGCTACGAGCAGTACTTC.

This sequence joins TRBV6-2 or TRBV6-3 and TRBJ2-7; D gene unclear. V gave up 9 bases and J gave up 3 bases, with 24 bases separating them. Germline CDR1 and CDR2: MNHEY and SVGEGT. The CDR3 totals 16 residues. The CDR3 spells CASGKPLWAEHYEQYF. In nucleotides, the CDR3 is TGTGCCAGTGGAAAACCCCTCTGGGCGGAGCACTACGAGCAGTACTTC.

The chain couples TRBV30 to TRBJ2-7; the D is unclear. This CDR3 is 13 amino acids long. Trimming took 2 bases from V and 4 from J, leaving 12 bases between them. CDR1 is GTSNPN and CDR2 is SVGIG in the germline V gene (reference sequence). The CDR3: CAWSTDGFYEQYF. The CDR3 nucleotides are TGTGCCTGGAGTACTGATGGTTTTTACGAGCAGTACTTC.

The chain is built from TRBV6-1 and TRBJ2-1, with TRBD2 matching over 12 bases. The germline V gene has CDR1 MNHNS and CDR2 SASEGT. The trim removed 10 bases at V and 5 bases at J, leaving 12 bases unmatched. This CDR3 spans 16 amino acids. CDR3 DNA: TGTGCCACCCGCTTTTGGGGACTAGCGGGCCACAATGAGCAGTTCTTC. This sequence encodes CATRFWGLAGHNEQFF.

Only a few counts were recorded for this clonotype. CDR3: CASSLGGEGYEQYF. CDR3 nucleotides: TGTGCCAGCAGCTTAGGGGGAGAGGGTTACGAGCAGTACTTC. V gene TRBV13 combines with J gene TRBJ2-7; a possible D gene is TRBD2 (5 bases). Germline V gene lookup returns CDR1 PRHDT and CDR2 FYEKMQ (reference sequence). V lost 0 bases and J lost 4, with 10 bases in between. The CDR3 runs 14 residues.

This clonotype was seen only once. The chain joins TRBV5-6 to TRBJ1-4; 8 bases match TRBD1. V shed 0 bases and J 8 bases; nucleotides not matched to a gene: 9. This CDR3 contains 16 residues. CDR1 and CDR2 from the germline V gene are SGHDT and YYEEEE. CDR3 in amino acids: CASSLDSGTGREKLFF. CDR3 in DNA: TGTGCCAGCAGCTTGGATTCCGGGACAGGTCGGGAAAAACTGTTTTTT.

V and J are TRBV20-1 and TRBJ1-2; 8 bases align to TRBD1. The germline CDR1 and CDR2 sequences are DFQATT and SNEGSKA (reference sequence). The CDR3 is 15 residues long. The V and J ends lost 1 base and 5 bases, in that order; junction bases with no gene match: 9. The CDR3 loop is CSARAPGGAGYGYTF. DNA for the CDR3: TGCAGTGCTAGAGCCCCAGGGGGCGCAGGTTATGGCTACACCTTC.

The rearrangement links TRBV27 to TRBJ2-1; TRBD2 matches 7 bases. J lost 1 base, V lost 10 bases, and 10 bases had no gene match. The germline gives CDR1 MNHEY, CDR2 SMNVEV (reference sequence). The CDR3 is 15 amino acids. For the CDR3, the DNA is TGTGCCACCTCGGGGGAGGGAGAATCCTACAATGAGCAGTTCTTC. It translates to CATSGEGESYNEQFF.

This clonotype has a single count. The chain couples TRBV4-3 to TRBJ2-7; maybe TRBD2 (5 bases). The germline gives CDR1 LGHNA, CDR2 YSLEER. V lost 0 bases to trimming and J lost 2 bases, with 14 bases between them. The CDR3 is made up of 16 amino acids. CDR3 residues: CASSQDWEIDTYEQYF. DNA of the CDR3: TGCGCCAGCAGCCAAGATTGGGAGATTGATACCTACGAGCAGTACTTC.

The CDR3 loop is CASSLEQGSTDTQYF. CDR3 DNA sequence: TGTGCCAGCAGTTTAGAGCAGGGCAGCACAGATACGCAGTATTTT. J is TRBJ2-3 and V is TRBV28; D is possibly TRBD1 (5 bases). The germline V gene has CDR1 MDHEN and CDR2 SYDVKM. Trimming removed 2 bases at V and 0 bases at J, with 9 bases between. The CDR3 consists of 15 residues.

This clonotype was recorded once. The V call is TRBV12-3 or TRBV12-4, the J call TRBJ2-1; 7 nucleotides align to TRBD2. This CDR3 spans 15 amino acids. V shed 6 bases, J shed 4 bases, and the junction held 9 bases outside the gene matches. The CDR3 DNA is TGTGCCAGCAGCCCCGGCGGGAGTACGTACAATGAGCAGTTCTTC. Translating gives CASSPGGSTYNEQFF.

The chain couples TRBV29-1 to TRBJ2-5; D remains ambiguous. The CDR3 is 13 amino acids. CDR1 and CDR2 (germline): SQVTM, ANQGSEA. Trimming cost V 5 bases and J 1 base, with 11 bases left between them. As DNA, the CDR3 is TGCAGCGTTCTTATTAGCTTCCAAGAGACCCAGTACTTC. Protein: CSVLISFQETQYF.

This sequence joins TRBV11-2 and TRBJ2-7; 11 bases are a match to TRBD2. The CDR3 consists of 17 residues. Germline assignment: CDR1 SGHAT and CDR2 FQNNGV. The V segment lost 3 bases and the J segment 6 bases; nucleotides outside the gene matches: 13. For the CDR3, the DNA is TGTGCCAGCAGCTTGACTAGCGGGGTTTACCGGGGCAGCGAGCAGTACTTC. As protein: CASSLTSGVYRGSEQYF. The whole variable domain, filled in from reference TRBV11-2 and TRBJ2-7, reads EAGVAQSPRYKIIEKRQSVAFWCNPISGHATLYWYQQILGQGPKLLIQFQNNGVVDDSQLPKDRFSAERLKGVDSTLKIQPAKLEDSAVYLCASSLTSGVYRGSEQYFGPGTRLTVT.

A few counts support this clonotype. V usage is TRBV6-5 and J usage is TRBJ1-1; unclear D gene. CDR1 and CDR2 from the germline V gene are MNHEY and SVGAGI. This CDR3 has 13 residues. Between the trimmed V and J ends, which lost 2 bases and 1 base, there was a span of 5 bases. The CDR3 region is CASSYGRNTEAFF. The CDR3 DNA follows: TGTGCCAGCAGTTACGGGCGGAACACTGAAGCTTTCTTT.

CDR3 region: CASSYSMGRSPDRSRETQYF. The DNA of the CDR3 is TGTGCCAGCAGTTACTCGATGGGCAGGAGCCCGGACAGGTCTAGAGAGACCCAGTACTTC. The chain has TRBV6-5 and TRBJ2-5, with TRBD1 matching over 7 bases. The CDR3 totals 20 residues. The germline V gene has CDR1 MNHEY and CDR2 SVGAGI. The junction had 20 bases not matched to a gene; V was cut back by 0 bases and J by 4 bases.

The CDR3, as DNA: TGTGCCAGCCGCTCCGACAGGAGAGATCAGCCCCAGCATTTT. This encodes CASRSDRRDQPQHF. V gene TRBV27 combines with J gene TRBJ1-5; maybe TRBD1 (6 bases). Trimming shortened V by 8 bases and J by 5 bases, and 16 bases separated the two germline ends. The CDR3 loop spans 14 amino acids. CDR1 and CDR2 (germline): MNHEY, SMNVEV (reference sequence).

This clonotype was seen only once. V and J are TRBV5-1 and TRBJ2-7; 7 bases match TRBD2. Unmatched junction bases numbered 10, after V lost 0 bases and J lost 4 bases. Germline-derived CDR1 and CDR2 are SGHRS and YFSETQ. CDR3 length: 16 amino acids. CDR3 sequence: CASSLEAGTIPYEQYF. Written as DNA, the CDR3 is TGCGCCAGCAGCTTGGAGGCAGGGACTATCCCGTACGAGCAGTACTTC.

The chain has TRBV6-1 and TRBJ2-7; a weak D match, TRBD2 (7 bases). The CDR3 is 14 residues long. The germline V and J ends were trimmed by 8 bases and 2 bases, with 16 bases remaining between them. CDR1 and CDR2 (germline): MNHNS, SASEGT. CDR3 nucleotides: TGTGCCAGCCTCGGGGGCGGGGGCACCTACGAGCAGTACTTC. As protein: CASLGGGGTYEQYF.

This clonotype was detected only once. The chain joins TRBV18 to TRBJ1-1; TRBD1 aligns across 7 bases. Germline CDR1 KGHSH, CDR2 LQKENI. This CDR3 spans 15 amino acids. V was clipped by 0 bases and J by 8 bases; unmatched bases: 9. The CDR3 is CASSPPGQAGIEAFF. The CDR3 bases are TGTGCCAGCTCACCACCCGGACAGGCCGGGATCGAAGCTTTCTTT.

In nucleotides, the CDR3 is TGTGCCAGTTCGGGGACAGGAGATCTCAATCAGCCCCAGCATTTT. This translates into CASSGTGDLNQPQHF. This chain links TRBV19 with TRBJ1-5; 8 bases are a match to TRBD1. The CDR3 is 15 residues long. V was pared by 8 bases and J by 3 bases, with 9 bases of the junction left unmatched. CDR1 LNHDA and CDR2 SQIVND come from the germline V gene (reference sequence).